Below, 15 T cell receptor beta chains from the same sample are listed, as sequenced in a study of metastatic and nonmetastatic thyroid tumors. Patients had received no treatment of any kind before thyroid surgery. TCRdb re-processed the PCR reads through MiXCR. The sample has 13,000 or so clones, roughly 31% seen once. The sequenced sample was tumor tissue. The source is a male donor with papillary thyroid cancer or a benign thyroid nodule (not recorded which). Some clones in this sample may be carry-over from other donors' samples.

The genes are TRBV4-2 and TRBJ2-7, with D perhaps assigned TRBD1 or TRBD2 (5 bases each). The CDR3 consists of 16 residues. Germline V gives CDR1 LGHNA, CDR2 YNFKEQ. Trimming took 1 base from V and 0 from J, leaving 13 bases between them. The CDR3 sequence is CASSQAGASLSYEQYF. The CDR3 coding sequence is TGTGCCAGCAGCCAAGCCGGGGCCTCTCTCTCCTACGAGCAGTACTTC.

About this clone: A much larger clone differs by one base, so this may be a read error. This CDR3 is CASVRFSATQYF. The CDR3 DNA sequence: TGTGCCAGCGTCCGGTTCTCAGCTACGCAGTATTTT. The chain is built from TRBV7-2 and TRBJ2-3; unclear D gene. CDR3 length equals 12 residues. CDR1 is SGHTA, CDR2 FQGNSA, per germline. V lost 8 bases to trimming and J lost 8 bases, with 14 bases between them.

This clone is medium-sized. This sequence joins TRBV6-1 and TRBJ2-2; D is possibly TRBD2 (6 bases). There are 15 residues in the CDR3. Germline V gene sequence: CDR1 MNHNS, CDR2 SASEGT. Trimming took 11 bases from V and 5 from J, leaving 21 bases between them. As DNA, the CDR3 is TGTGCCTCGGCAATCCGGGAGCACGTTACCGGGGAGCTGTTTTTT. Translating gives CASAIREHVTGELFF.

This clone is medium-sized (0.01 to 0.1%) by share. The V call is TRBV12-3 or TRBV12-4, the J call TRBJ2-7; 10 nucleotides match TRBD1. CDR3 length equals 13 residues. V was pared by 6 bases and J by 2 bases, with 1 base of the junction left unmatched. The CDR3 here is CASSGQGAYEQYF. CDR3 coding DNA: TGTGCCAGCAGCGGACAGGGGGCCTACGAGCAGTACTTC.

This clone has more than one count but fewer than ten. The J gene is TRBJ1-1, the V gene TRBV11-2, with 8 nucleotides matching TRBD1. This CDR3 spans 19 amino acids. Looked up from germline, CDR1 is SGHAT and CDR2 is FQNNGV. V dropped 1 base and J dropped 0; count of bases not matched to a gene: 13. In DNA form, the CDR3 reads TGTGCCAGCAGCTTAGTTAATCGTCGCAGGGGGCTTTTGAACACTGAAGCTTTCTTT. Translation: CASSLVNRRRGLLNTEAFF.

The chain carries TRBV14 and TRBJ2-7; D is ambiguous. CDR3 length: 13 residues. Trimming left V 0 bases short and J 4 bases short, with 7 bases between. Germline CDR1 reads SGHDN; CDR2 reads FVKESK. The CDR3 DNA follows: TGTGCCAGCAGCCAAGAACCCTGGTACGAGCAGTACTTC. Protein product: CASSQEPWYEQYF.

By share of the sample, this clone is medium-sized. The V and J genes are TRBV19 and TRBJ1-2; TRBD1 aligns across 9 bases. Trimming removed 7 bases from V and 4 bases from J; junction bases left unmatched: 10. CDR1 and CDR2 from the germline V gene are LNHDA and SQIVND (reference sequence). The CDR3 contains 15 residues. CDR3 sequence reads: CASTTGTGISYGYTF. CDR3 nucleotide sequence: TGTGCCAGTACCACCGGGACAGGGATCAGCTATGGCTACACCTTC. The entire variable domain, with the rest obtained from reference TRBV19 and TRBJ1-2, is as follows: DGGITQSPKYLFRKEGQNVTLSCEQNLNHDAMYWYRQDPGQGLRLIYYSQIVNDFQKGDIAEGYSVSREKKESFPLTVTSAQKNPTAFYLCASTTGTGISYGYTFGSGTRLTVV.

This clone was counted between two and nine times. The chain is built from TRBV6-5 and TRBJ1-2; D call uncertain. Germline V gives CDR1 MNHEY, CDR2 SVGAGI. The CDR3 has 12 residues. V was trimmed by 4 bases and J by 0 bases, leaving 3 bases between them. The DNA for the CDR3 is TGTGCCAGCAGTTTATCTAACTATGGCTACACCTTC. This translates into CASSLSNYGYTF.

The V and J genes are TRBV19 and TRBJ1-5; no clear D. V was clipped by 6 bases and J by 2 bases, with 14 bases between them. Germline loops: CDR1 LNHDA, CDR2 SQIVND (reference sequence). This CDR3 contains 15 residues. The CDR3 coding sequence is TGTGCCAGTAGCCCGACCGGGTCCCGCAATCAGCCCCAGCATTTT. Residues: CASSPTGSRNQPQHF.

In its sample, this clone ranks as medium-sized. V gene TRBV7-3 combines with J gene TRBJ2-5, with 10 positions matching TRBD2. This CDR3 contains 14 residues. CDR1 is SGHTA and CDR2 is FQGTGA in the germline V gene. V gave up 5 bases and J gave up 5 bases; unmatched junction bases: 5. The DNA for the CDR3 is TGTGCCAGCAGCGCCACTAGCGGGGCGGAGACCCAGTACTTC. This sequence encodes CASSATSGAETQYF.

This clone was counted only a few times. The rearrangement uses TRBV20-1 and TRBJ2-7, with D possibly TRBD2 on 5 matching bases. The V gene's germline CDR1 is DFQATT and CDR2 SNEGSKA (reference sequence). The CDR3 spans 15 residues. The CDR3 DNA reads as TGCGGTACAAATTCCCGGGAAGAAATAGCCTACGAGCAGTACTTC. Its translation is CGTNSREEIAYEQYF.

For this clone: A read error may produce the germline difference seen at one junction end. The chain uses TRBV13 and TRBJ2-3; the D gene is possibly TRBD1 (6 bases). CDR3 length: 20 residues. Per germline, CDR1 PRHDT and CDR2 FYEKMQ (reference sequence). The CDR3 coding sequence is TGTGCCAGCAGCAGAGCACGCAGGGGAGACTTGCCAAGTAGCACAGATACGCTGTATTTT. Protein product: CASSRARRGDLPSSTDTLYF.

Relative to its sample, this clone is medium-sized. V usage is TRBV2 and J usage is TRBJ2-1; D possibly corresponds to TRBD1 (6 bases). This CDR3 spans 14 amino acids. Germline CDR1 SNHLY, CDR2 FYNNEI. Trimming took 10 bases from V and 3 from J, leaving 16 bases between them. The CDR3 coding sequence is TGTGCCACCCAGCCGGGACACTACTACAATGAGCAGTTCTTC. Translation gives CATQPGHYYNEQFF.

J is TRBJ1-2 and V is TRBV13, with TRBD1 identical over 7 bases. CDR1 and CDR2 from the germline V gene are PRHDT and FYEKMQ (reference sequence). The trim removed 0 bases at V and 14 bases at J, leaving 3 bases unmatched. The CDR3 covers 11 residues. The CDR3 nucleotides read TGTGCCAGCAGCTTAGGACAGGGGCCGACCTTC. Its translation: CASSLGQGPTF.

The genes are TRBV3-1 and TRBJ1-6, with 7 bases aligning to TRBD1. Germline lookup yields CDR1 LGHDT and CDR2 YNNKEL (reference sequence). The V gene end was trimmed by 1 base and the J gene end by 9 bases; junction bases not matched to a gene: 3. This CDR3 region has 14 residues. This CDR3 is CASSQGGQFSPLHF. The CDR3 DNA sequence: TGTGCCAGCAGCCAAGGGGGACAGTTTTCACCCCTCCACTTT.